A selection of T cell receptor beta chains follows, all from one sample in a study of T cells after yellow fever vaccination. TCRdb reanalysed the 5' RACE reads using MiXCR and keeps one entry per CDR3 protein. The sample has 95,000 to 150,000 distinct CDR3 sequences, roughly 9% seen once; the top ten hold 40%. The starting material was CD8+ T cells sorted from PBMCs, obtained on the day of the yellow fever booster vaccination. Receptor source: a man aged 18 to 35 who received the YFV17D yellow fever vaccine. CDR3s include the opening cysteine and the closing phenylalanine or tryptophan. The D gene is left open where the match is weak. The listing skips clone size in some rows; elsewhere it reads once, few, many or a size class.

many	.	TRBV4-3	TRBJ2-1	CASSQDGGPWGLNEQFF	TGCGCCAGCAGCCAAGACGGTGGGCCCTGGGGCCTCAATGAGCAGTTCTTC
few	.	TRBV12-3/TRBV12-4	TRBJ1-5	CASSNSGTVPNQPQHF	TGTGCCAGCAGCAACTCCGGGACGGTCCCAAATCAGCCCCAGCATTTT
.	.	TRBV4-3	TRBJ1-3	CASSQDVGGLGNTIYF	TGCGCCAGCAGCCAAGATGTGGGGGGCCTTGGGAACACCATATATTTT
many	TRBD2	TRBV5-1	TRBJ2-1	CASSWSGGSYNEQFF	TGCGCCAGCAGCTGGAGCGGGGGCTCCTACAATGAGCAGTTCTTC
.	.	TRBV29-1	TRBJ1-2	CSVELAGNYGYTF	TGCAGCGTTGAACTGGCGGGGAACTATGGCTACACCTTC
.	.	TRBV19	TRBJ1-2	CASSIISGYGYTF	TGTGCCAGTAGTATTATCAGTGGCTATGGCTACACCTTC
once	.	TRBV6-5	TRBJ2-5	CASTPGGWSGETQYF	TGTGCCAGCACCCCAGGAGGGTGGAGTGGGGAGACCCAGTACTTC
many	.	TRBV19	TRBJ2-3	CAIATEDSTDTQYF	TGTGCCATTGCGACTGAGGATAGCACAGATACGCAGTATTTT
few	TRBD2	TRBV20-1	TRBJ2-1	CSANGGAQTNNEQFF	TGCAGTGCTAACGGGGGGGCCCAAACCAACAATGAGCAGTTCTTC
few	.	TRBV27	TRBJ2-2	CASSFVAANTGELFF	TGTGCCAGCAGTTTCGTGGCAGCGAACACCGGGGAGCTGTTTTTT
few	.	TRBV27	TRBJ2-7	CASSPDRGYEQYF	TGTGCCAGCAGCCCGGACAGAGGTTACGAGCAGTACTTC
many	.	TRBV7-9	TRBJ1-5	CASSYSGAYGAQHF	TGTGCCAGCAGCTACAGTGGGGCCTATGGGGCCCAGCATTTT
.	TRBD1	TRBV30	TRBJ2-4	CAWSRATGVPKNIQYF	TGTGCCTGGAGTCGGGCCACAGGGGTTCCCAAAAACATTCAGTACTTC
few	.	TRBV27	TRBJ2-7	CASSLFPGIYEQYF	TGTGCCAGCAGTTTATTCCCCGGGATCTACGAGCAGTACTTC
few	.	TRBV4-3	TRBJ1-1	CASSQDSVRLNTEAFF	TGCGCCAGCAGCCAAGACTCTGTCAGGCTAAACACTGAAGCTTTCTTT
.	.	TRBV7-6	TRBJ2-7	CASSFGKAYEQYF	TGTGCCAGCAGTTTCGGGAAGGCCTACGAGCAGTACTTC
few	.	TRBV12-3/TRBV12-4	TRBJ1-2	CASSLRWGGYTF	TGTGCCAGCAGCCTCCGGTGGGGTGGCTACACCTTC
few	.	TRBV5-6	TRBJ1-1	CASDRGGRMNTEAFF	TGTGCCAGCGATCGGGGGGGACGAATGAACACTGAAGCTTTCTTT
many	TRBD2	TRBV12-3/TRBV12-4	TRBJ2-5	CASSWEGETQYF	TGTGCCAGCAGTTGGGAGGGAGAGACCCAGTACTTC